This T cell receptor beta chain was recovered during a study of OX40 agonist ivuxolimab in advanced cancers. The CDR3 extends over 17 amino acids. Trimming removed 5 bases from V and 4 bases from J; junction bases left unmatched: 15. CDR1 SGHAT and CDR2 FQNNGV come from the germline V gene. Produced via immunoSEQ multiplex PCR; TCRdb's table is partial and in-frame only. The table has 30,000 to 40,000 clones, 83% seen once. The V gene is TRBV11-2, the J gene TRBJ2-5; the match to TRBD2 covers 8 bases. The material sequenced was CD4+ or CD8+ T cells sorted from blood, taken in a trial of the OX40 agonist ivuxolimab. The TCR originated in an adult with an advanced solid tumor such as melanoma, head and neck, liver or kidney cancer. The CDR3, as DNA: TGTGCCAGCAGCCGTGATCGGGGGGGAAGGAGGGGAGAGACCCAGTACTTC. This codes for CASSRDRGGRRGETQYF.